The T cell receptor beta chain described here comes from a study of blood T cell repertoires in COVID-19. Study at large: Researchers got acute and convalescent COVID-19 samples from the United States, Italy and Spain.

Using immunoSEQ multiplex PCR, the repertoire was profiled, and TCRdb retains in-frame clones only, with some absent. The table has roughly 86,000 clones, about 82% seen once. The TCR was taken from a man between 50 and 59 years old with acute or convalescent COVID-19. Sequenced material: peripheral blood.

CDR3 bases: TGTGCCAGCAGGGACCCACAGGCGTCTCAGCCCCAGCATTTT. Translated, it gives CASRDPQASQPQHF. The chain is built from TRBV6-1 and TRBJ1-5; D perhaps matches TRBD1 (5 bases). V was clipped by 6 bases and J by 6 bases, with 15 bases between them. Germline CDR1 is MNHNS and CDR2 is SASEGT. This CDR3 has 14 residues.